Described below is a single T cell receptor (beta chain) sequence and its context. Generated by immunoSEQ multiplex PCR, the TCRdb table keeps only in-frame clones and is missing some. The sample gives 70,000 to 75,000 clones, more than 85% of which show up once; around 0.24% is in the top ten. Germline V gives CDR1 MGHRA, CDR2 YSYEKL. This CDR3 comprises 17 residues. With 1 base clipped from V and 5 bases from J, the junction kept 8 bases outside the gene matches. This entry comes from a study of technical replicates of blood from several donors. This receptor was identified in a human donor in good health. The genes are TRBV4-1 and TRBJ1-4, with 9 bases lining up with TRBD1. The sequenced material came from T cells isolated from PBMCs. The CDR3 is CASSQGTGQGKNEKLFF. CDR3 bases: TGCGCCAGCAGCCAAGGGACGGGACAGGGAAAGAATGAAAAACTGTTTTTT.